The table lists the clone carrying this TCR beta chain with a few counts. Deletions cut 4 bases from V and 5 bases from J, with 24 bases between. This CDR3 comprises 17 residues. The germline gives CDR1 SGHDN, CDR2 FVKESK. TCRdb analysed the RT-PCR reads with MiXCR anew, one entry per CDR3 protein. This sample yields about 500,000 distinct CDR3 sequences, of which approximately 17% are seen a single time; around 3% belongs to the top ten. The data belong to a study of response to subunit inactivated influenza vaccine. Sequenced here: CD4+ T cells sorted from PBMCs, sampled less than 30 months after vaccination. The TCR sequence derives from a man aged 45 to 75 who received an inactivated influenza vaccine. The chain uses TRBV14 and TRBJ2-7; possibly TRBD1 for D (6 bases). The chain's CDR3 is CASSPHRVRYGYHEQYF. In DNA, the CDR3 is TGTGCCAGCAGCCCACACAGGGTTAGGTATGGCTACCACGAGCAGTACTTC.